This T cell receptor (beta chain) was captured in a study of regulatory T cells in long-lasting Graves disease. CDR1 and CDR2 from the germline V gene are SQVTM and ANQGSEA. The CDR3 is 15 amino acids. Trimming cost V 3 bases and J 4 bases, with 18 bases left between them. Described time point: newly diagnosed GD, antithyroid drugs for less than 3 months. With RNA extracted from PBMCs as input, the TCR library was made. For TCR beta, libraries came from iRepertoire HTBI primers and Arm-PCR of CDR3 regions. TCRdb reanalysed the multiplex PCR reads using MiXCR and keeps one entry per CDR3 protein. Of a few hundred thousand distinct CDR3 sequences listed, about 16% were seen once; the top ten hold 20% to 25%. This clonotype was picked up many times. The sample was also reused in another study, on T cells in Graves' hyperthyroidism and ophthalmopathy.

This rearrangement joins TRBV29-1 to TRBJ2-5; D is perhaps TRBD1 (8 bases). This sequence originates from a woman aged 18-30 years with Graves disease. This specimen consisted of peripheral blood mononuclear cells (PBMCs), obtained at new diagnosis, from a patient treated with antithyroid drugs. The CDR3 region is CSVDRDRRERETQYF. CDR3 in DNA: TGCAGCGTTGACCGGGACAGGCGGGAGCGAGAGACCCAGTACTTC.